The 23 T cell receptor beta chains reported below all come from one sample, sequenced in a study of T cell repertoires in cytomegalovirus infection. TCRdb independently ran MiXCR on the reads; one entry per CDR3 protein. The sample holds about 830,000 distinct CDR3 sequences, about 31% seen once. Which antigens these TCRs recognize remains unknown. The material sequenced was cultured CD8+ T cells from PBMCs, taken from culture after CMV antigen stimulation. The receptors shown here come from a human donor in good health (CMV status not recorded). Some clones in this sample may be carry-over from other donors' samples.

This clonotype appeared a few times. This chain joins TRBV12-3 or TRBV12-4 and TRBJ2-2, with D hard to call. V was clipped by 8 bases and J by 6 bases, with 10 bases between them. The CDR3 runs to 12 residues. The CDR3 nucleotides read TGTGCCAGCGGTAGGGCCGCCGGGGAGCTGTTTTTT. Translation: CASGRAAGELFF.

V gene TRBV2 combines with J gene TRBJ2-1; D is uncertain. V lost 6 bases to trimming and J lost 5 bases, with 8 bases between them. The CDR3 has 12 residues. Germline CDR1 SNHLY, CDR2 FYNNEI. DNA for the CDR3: TGTGCCAGCAGGGACGGCCACAATGAGCAGTTCTTC. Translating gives CASRDGHNEQFF.

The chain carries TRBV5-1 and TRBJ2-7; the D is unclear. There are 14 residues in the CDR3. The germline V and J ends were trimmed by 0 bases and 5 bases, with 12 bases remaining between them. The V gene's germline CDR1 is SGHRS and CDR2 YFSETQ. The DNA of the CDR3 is TGCGCCAGCAGCTTGGCAATGGGATGGGACGAGCAGTACTTC. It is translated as CASSLAMGWDEQYF.

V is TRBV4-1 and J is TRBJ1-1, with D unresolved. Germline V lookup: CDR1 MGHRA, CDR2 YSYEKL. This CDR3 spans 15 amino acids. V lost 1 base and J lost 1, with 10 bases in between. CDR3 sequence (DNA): TGCGCCAGCAGCCAAGTGAGCGGCACGAACACTGAAGCTTTCTTT. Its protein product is CASSQVSGTNTEAFF.

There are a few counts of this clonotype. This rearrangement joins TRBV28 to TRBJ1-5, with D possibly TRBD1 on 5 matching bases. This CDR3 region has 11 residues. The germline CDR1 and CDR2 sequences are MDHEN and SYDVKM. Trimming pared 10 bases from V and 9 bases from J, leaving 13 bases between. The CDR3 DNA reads TGTGCCACTAGCGTGGGGGGGCCCCAGCATTTT. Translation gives CATSVGGPQHF.

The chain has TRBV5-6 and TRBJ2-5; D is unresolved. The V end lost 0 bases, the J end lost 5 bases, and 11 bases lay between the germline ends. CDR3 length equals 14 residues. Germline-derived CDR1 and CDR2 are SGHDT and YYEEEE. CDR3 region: CASSLVTNAETQYF. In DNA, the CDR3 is TGTGCCAGCAGCTTGGTAACAAACGCGGAGACCCAGTACTTC.

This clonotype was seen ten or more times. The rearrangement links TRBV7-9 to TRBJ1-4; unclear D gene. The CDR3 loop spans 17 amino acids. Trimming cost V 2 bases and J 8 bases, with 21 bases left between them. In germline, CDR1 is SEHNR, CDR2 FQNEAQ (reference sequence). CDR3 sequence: CASSLSFEGAYGEKLFF. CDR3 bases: TGTGCCAGCAGCTTATCATTCGAGGGCGCCTACGGGGAAAAACTGTTTTTT.

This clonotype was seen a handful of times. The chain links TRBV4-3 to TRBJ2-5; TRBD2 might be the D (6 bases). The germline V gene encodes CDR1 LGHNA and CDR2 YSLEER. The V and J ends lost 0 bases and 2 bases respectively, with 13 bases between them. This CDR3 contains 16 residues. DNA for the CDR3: TGCGCCAGCAGCCAAGACTCCGGGACTCGGCAAGAGACCCAGTACTTC. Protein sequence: CASSQDSGTRQETQYF.

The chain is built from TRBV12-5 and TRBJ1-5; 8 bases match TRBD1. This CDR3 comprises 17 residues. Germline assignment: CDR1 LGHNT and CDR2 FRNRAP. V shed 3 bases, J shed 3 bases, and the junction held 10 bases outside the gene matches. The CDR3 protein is CASGFSLDRGNNQPQHF. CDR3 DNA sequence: TGTGCTAGTGGTTTTTCCTTAGACAGGGGAAACAATCAGCCCCAGCATTTT.

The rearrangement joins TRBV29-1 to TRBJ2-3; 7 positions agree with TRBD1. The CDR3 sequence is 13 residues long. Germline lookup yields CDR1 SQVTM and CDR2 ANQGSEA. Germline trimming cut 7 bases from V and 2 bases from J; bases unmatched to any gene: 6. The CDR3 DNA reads TGCAGCGCTGAGGGACAGTCCACAGATACGCAGTATTTT. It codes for CSAEGQSTDTQYF.

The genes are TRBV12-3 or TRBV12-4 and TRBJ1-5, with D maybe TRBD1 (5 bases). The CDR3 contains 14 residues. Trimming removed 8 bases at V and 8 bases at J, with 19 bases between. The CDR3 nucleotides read TGTGCCAGCGCTGGGGGGGAAAAGATGGAGCCCCAGCATTTT. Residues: CASAGGEKMEPQHF.

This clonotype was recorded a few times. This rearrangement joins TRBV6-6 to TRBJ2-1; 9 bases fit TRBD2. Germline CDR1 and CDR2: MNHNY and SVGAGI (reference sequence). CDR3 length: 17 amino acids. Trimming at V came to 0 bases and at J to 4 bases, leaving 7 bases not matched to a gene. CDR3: CASSYSAGSGGYNEQFF. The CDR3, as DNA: TGTGCCAGCAGTTACTCGGCTGGGAGCGGGGGGTACAATGAGCAGTTCTTC.

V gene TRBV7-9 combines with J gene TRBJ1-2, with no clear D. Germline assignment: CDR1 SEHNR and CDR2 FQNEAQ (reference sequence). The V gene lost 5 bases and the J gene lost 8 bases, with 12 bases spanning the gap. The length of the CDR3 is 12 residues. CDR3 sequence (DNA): TGTGCCAGCAGCACTAGTAGTGGGGGCTACACCTTC. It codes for CASSTSSGGYTF.

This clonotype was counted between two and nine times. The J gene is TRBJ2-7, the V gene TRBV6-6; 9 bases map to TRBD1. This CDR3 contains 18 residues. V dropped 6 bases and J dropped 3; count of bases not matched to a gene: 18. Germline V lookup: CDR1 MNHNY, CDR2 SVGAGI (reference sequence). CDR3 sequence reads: CASSAGQGWGYMGYEQYF. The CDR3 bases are TGTGCCAGCAGCGCGGGACAGGGATGGGGATACATGGGCTACGAGCAGTACTTC.

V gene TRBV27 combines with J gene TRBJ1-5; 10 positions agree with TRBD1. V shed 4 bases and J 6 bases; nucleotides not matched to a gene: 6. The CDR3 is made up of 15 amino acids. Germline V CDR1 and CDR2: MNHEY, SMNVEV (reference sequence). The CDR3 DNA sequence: TGTGCCAGCAGTTCAGGGACAGGGGTTATTCAGCCCCAGCATTTT. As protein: CASSSGTGVIQPQHF.

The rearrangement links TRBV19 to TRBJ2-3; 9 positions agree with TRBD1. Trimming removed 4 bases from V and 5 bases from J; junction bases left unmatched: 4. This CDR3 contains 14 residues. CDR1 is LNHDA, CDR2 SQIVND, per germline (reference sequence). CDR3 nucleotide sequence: TGTGCCAGTAGTACCGCGGACAGGGGAGATACGCAGTATTTT. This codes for CASSTADRGDTQYF.

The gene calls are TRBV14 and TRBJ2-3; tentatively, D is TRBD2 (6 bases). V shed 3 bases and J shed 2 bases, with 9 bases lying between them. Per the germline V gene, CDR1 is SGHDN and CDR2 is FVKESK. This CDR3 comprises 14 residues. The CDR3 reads CASSQDYNTDTQYF. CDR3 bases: TGTGCCAGCAGCCAGGACTATAACACAGATACGCAGTATTTT. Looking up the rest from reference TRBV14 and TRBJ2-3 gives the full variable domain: EAGVTQFPSHSVIEKGQTVTLRCDPISGHDNLYWYRRVMGKEIKFLLHFVKESKQDESGMPNNRFLAERTGGTYSTLKVQPAELEDSGVYFCASSQDYNTDTQYFGPGTRLTVL.

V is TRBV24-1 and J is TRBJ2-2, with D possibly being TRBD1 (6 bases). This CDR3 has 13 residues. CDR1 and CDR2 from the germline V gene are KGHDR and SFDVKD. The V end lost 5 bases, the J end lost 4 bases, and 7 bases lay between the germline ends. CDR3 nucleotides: TGTGCCACCAGTGTGGGGGCCACCGGGGAGCTGTTTTTT. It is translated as CATSVGATGELFF.

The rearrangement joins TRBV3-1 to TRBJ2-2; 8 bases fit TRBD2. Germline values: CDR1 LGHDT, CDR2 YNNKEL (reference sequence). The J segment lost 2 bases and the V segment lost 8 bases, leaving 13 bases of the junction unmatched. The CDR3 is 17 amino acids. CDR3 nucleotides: TGTGCCAGCTTTATGAGCGGGGGCGACCTAAACACCGGGGAGCTGTTTTTT. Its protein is CASFMSGGDLNTGELFF.

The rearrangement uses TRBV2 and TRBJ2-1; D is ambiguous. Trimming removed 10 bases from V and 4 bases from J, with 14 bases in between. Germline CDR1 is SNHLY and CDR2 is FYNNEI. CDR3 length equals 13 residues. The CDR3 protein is CATGAREYNEQFF. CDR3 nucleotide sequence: TGTGCCACAGGAGCGAGAGAGTACAATGAGCAGTTCTTC.

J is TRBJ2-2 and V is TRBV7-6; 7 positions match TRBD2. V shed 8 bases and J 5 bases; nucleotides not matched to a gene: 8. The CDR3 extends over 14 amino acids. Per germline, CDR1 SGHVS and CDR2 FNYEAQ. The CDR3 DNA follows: TGTGCCAGCTCCTGGGGGGGGGAAACCGGGGAGCTGTTTTTT. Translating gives CASSWGGETGELFF. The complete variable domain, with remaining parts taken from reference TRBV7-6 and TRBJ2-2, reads GAGVSQSPRYKVTKRGQDVALRCDPISGHVSLYWYRQALGQGPEFLTYFNYEAQQDKSGLPNDRFSAERPEGSISTLTIQRTEQRDSAMYRCASSWGGETGELFFGEGSRLTVL.

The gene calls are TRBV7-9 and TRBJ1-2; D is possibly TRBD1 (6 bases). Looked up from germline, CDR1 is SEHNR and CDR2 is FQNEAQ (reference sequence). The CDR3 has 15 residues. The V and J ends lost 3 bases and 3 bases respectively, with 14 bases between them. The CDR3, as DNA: TGTGCCAGCAGCTTCTCAACGGACAGATACTATGGCTACACCTTC. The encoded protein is CASSFSTDRYYGYTF.

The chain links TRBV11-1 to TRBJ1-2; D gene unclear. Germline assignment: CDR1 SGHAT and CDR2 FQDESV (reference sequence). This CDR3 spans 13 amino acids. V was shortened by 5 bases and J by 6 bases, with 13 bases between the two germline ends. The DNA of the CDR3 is TGTGCCAGCAGCCAGCGGCCGATCGATGGCTACACCTTC. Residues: CASSQRPIDGYTF.